This entry lists 23 T cell receptor beta chains sequenced from one sample in a study of T-cell reconstitution after alpha-beta-depleted transplantation in children. Preparation of the TCRbeta library used unique molecular identifiers. TCRdb processed the PCR reads anew with MiXCR; each CDR3 protein has one entry. The table includes around 600,000 distinct CDR3 sequences, 15% to 20% detected once. The material sequenced was PBMCs from the stem cell graft donor, taken from the stem cell graft. The receptor set was obtained from a human donor who donated a stem cell graft to a child with acute myeloid leukemia.

There are many counts of this clonotype. This chain joins TRBV29-1 and TRBJ2-5; 7 positions agree with TRBD2. V was pared by 6 bases and J by 2 bases, with 12 bases of the junction left unmatched. This CDR3 spans 15 amino acids. Germline lookup yields CDR1 SQVTM and CDR2 ANQGSEA. CDR3 coding DNA: TGCAGCGTCCGGCGGGGGAATGGTTTGCAAGAGACCCAGTACTTC. Amino acids: CSVRRGNGLQETQYF.

This clonotype came up many times. V and J are TRBV29-1 and TRBJ1-1; tentatively, D is TRBD1 (6 bases). The CDR3 has 17 residues. Trimming took 5 bases from V and 0 from J, leaving 22 bases between them. From germline, CDR1 is SQVTM and CDR2 ANQGSEA. This chain's CDR3 is CSVNEGVGRPMNTEAFF. The CDR3 bases are TGCAGCGTTAACGAGGGGGTAGGCAGACCAATGAACACTGAAGCTTTCTTT.

The chain employs TRBV7-9 and TRBJ1-2; D not certain. This CDR3 is built from 14 residues. In germline, CDR1 is SEHNR, CDR2 FQNEAQ (reference sequence). The V gene lost 5 bases and the J gene lost 4 bases, with 14 bases spanning the gap. CDR3 nucleotide sequence: TGTGCCAGCAGCCGTTTCCTTGAACTCTATGGCTACACCTTC. This encodes CASSRFLELYGYTF.

This clonotype was picked up many times. V usage is TRBV20-1 and J usage is TRBJ2-3, with D hard to call. Germline V gene data show CDR1 as DFQATT and CDR2 as SNEGSKA (reference sequence). This CDR3 is 15 amino acids long. Between the trimmed V and J ends, which lost 3 bases and 0 bases, there was a span of 13 bases. The CDR3, as DNA: TGCAGTGCTAGTTTGGGTCCATCTAGCACAGATACGCAGTATTTT. This encodes CSASLGPSSTDTQYF.

This clonotype was observed a few times. The rearrangement links TRBV6-5 to TRBJ2-5; 8 positions match TRBD1. Germline CDR1 MNHEY, CDR2 SVGAGI. The CDR3 has 15 residues. V shed 0 bases, J shed 5 bases, and the junction held 5 bases outside the gene matches. Here the CDR3 reads CASSYSGQGSETQYF. The CDR3 DNA is TGTGCCAGCAGTTACTCCGGACAGGGCTCGGAGACCCAGTACTTC.

The V call is TRBV5-1, the J call TRBJ2-3, with unresolved D. From germline, CDR1 is SGHRS and CDR2 YFSETQ. The CDR3 sequence is 15 residues long. V lost 1 base, J lost 0 bases, and 9 bases lay in between. The CDR3 coding sequence is TGCGCCAGCAGCTTGCAGAGAGCTAGCACAGATACGCAGTATTTT. It specifies CASSLQRASTDTQYF. Based on the CDR3 plus reference TRBV5-1 and TRBJ2-3, the full variable domain is KAGVTQTPRYLIKTRGQQVTLSCSPISGHRSVSWYQQTPGQGLQFLFEYFSETQRNKGNFPGRFSGRQFSNSRSEMNVSTLELGDSALYLCASSLQRASTDTQYFGPGTRLTVL.

This clonotype showed up many times. The chain combines TRBV20-1 with TRBJ2-5; the match to TRBD2 covers 7 bases. The CDR3 covers 14 residues. Losses at the gene ends were 8 bases for V and 5 bases for J; bases not matched to a gene: 14. CDR1 and CDR2 (germline): DFQATT, SNEGSKA (reference sequence). Here the CDR3 reads CSIERGGSGETQYF. The CDR3 nucleotides read TGCAGTATCGAGCGGGGAGGGTCCGGGGAGACCCAGTACTTC.

The rearrangement links TRBV28 to TRBJ2-7; 8 nucleotides agree with TRBD1. This CDR3 is 13 amino acids long. Germline CDR1 reads MDHEN; CDR2 reads SYDVKM. J gave up 8 bases and V 7 bases, and 10 bases lay outside the gene matches. The CDR3 coding sequence is TGTGCCAGCATTCCTATGTGCAGGGGGCAGCAGTACGTC. It translates to CASIPMCRGQQYV.

This clonotype was counted many times. The chain employs TRBV12-3 or TRBV12-4 and TRBJ1-2; a possible D gene is TRBD1 (5 bases). The V gene lost 4 bases and the J gene lost 6 bases, with 21 bases spanning the gap. This CDR3 spans 16 amino acids. As DNA, the CDR3 is TGTGCCAGCAGTTATAGCGTAGGGGAGGCCTTCAATGGCTACACCTTC. Its translation is CASSYSVGEAFNGYTF.

The chain couples TRBV4-3 to TRBJ1-1, with D unresolved. The ends were cut back, 0 bases at V and 1 base at J, with 9 bases in the middle. The CDR3 runs to 15 residues. Germline lookup yields CDR1 LGHNA and CDR2 YSLEER. The CDR3 DNA reads TGCGCCAGCAGCCAAGATTTGCAGGCGAACACTGAAGCTTTCTTT. Translation gives CASSQDLQANTEAFF.

V usage is TRBV4-2 and J usage is TRBJ2-2, with TRBD1 as a possible D gene (6 bases). The CDR3 runs 16 residues. The V and J ends lost 1 base and 5 bases respectively, with 14 bases between them. The germline V gene has CDR1 LGHNA and CDR2 YNFKEQ. CDR3 protein: CASSQAWGPPTGELFF. As DNA, the CDR3 is TGTGCCAGCAGCCAAGCCTGGGGGCCTCCGACCGGGGAGCTGTTTTTT.

The chain has TRBV10-1 and TRBJ2-3; TRBD2 aligns across 9 bases. CDR1 WNHNN and CDR2 SYGVQD come from the germline V gene (reference sequence). The V segment lost 0 bases and the J segment 6 bases; nucleotides outside the gene matches: 7. The CDR3 sequence is 16 residues long. This CDR3 is CASSESIGLATDTQYF. The CDR3 DNA reads as TGCGCCAGCAGTGAGTCGATAGGACTAGCGACCGATACGCAGTATTTT.

This chain links TRBV27 with TRBJ2-2; D unclear. The germline V gene has CDR1 MNHEY and CDR2 SMNVEV (reference sequence). This CDR3 comprises 14 residues. V lost 6 bases and J lost 0, with 8 bases in between. The CDR3 DNA reads TGTGCCAGCAGGCGAGACCCGAACACCGGGGAGCTGTTTTTT. It is translated as CASRRDPNTGELFF.

In DNA form, the CDR3 reads TGCGCCAGCAGCCGCACGGGACGGAGGAACTGGGACTACACCTTC. Translating it yields CASSRTGRRNWDYTF. This sequence joins TRBV4-1 and TRBJ1-2, with D perhaps matching TRBD1 (5 bases). V lost 4 bases to trimming and J lost 10 bases, with 22 bases between them. The CDR3 has 15 amino acids. The V gene's germline CDR1 is MGHRA and CDR2 YSYEKL.

This clonotype was recorded at least ten times. The rearrangement joins TRBV20-1 to TRBJ2-2, with D uncertain. CDR1 DFQATT and CDR2 SNEGSKA come from the germline V gene (reference sequence). The CDR3 is made up of 12 amino acids. V was trimmed by 4 bases and J by 6 bases, leaving 9 bases between them. This CDR3 is CSAMGIAGELFF. The CDR3 DNA follows: TGCAGTGCTATGGGAATCGCCGGGGAGCTGTTTTTT.

This clonotype was recorded at least ten times. The chain carries TRBV20-1 and TRBJ2-5; TRBD2 matches at 10 bases. Germline V gives CDR1 DFQATT, CDR2 SNEGSKA (reference sequence). This CDR3 spans 16 amino acids. The V segment lost 0 bases and the J segment 4 bases; nucleotides outside the gene matches: 8. Here the CDR3 DNA reads TGCAGTGCTAGAGACAGAGCGGGGGGGCTTATAGAGACCCAGTACTTC. Protein sequence: CSARDRAGGLIETQYF.

This clonotype was recorded at least ten times. The chain links TRBV7-2 to TRBJ1-5; possible D gene TRBD1, 5 bases. CDR3 length: 15 amino acids. Germline V gene data show CDR1 as SGHTA and CDR2 as FQGNSA. Deletions cut 0 bases from V and 4 bases from J, with 10 bases between. The CDR3 is CASSLAGTENQPQHF. CDR3 nucleotide sequence: TGTGCCAGCAGCTTAGCCGGGACGGAGAATCAGCCCCAGCATTTT.

The chain uses TRBV21-1 and TRBJ2-6. TRBV21-1 is an annotated pseudogene. The CDR3 loop spans 15 amino acids. The DNA of the CDR3 is TGTGCCAGCAGCAAAGGGAACTCTGGGGCCAACGTCCTGACTTTC. Translation gives CASSKGNSGANVLTF.

This clonotype was counted many times. The V gene is TRBV9, the J gene TRBJ1-5; possible D gene TRBD1, 6 bases. CDR1 SGDLS and CDR2 YYNGEE come from the germline V gene. This CDR3 region has 15 residues. Trimming shortened V by 0 bases and J by 6 bases, and 13 bases separated the two germline ends. In DNA form, the CDR3 reads TGTGCCAGCAGCGTAGGTGCAGGGGAGGGTCAGCCCCAGCATTTT. Translating it yields CASSVGAGEGQPQHF.

The chain is built from TRBV20-1 and TRBJ1-5; TRBD1 aligns across 9 bases. Trimming removed 4 bases from V and 5 bases from J; junction bases left unmatched: 6. The germline CDR1 and CDR2 sequences are DFQATT and SNEGSKA (reference sequence). The CDR3 runs to 14 residues. CDR3 protein: CSATRWDRDQPQHF. CDR3 DNA sequence: TGCAGTGCTACTCGATGGGACAGGGATCAGCCCCAGCATTTT.

This clonotype was recorded many times. V gene TRBV7-2 combines with J gene TRBJ2-7; D may be TRBD1 (6 bases). Between the trimmed V and J ends, which lost 5 bases and 3 bases, there was a span of 20 bases. From germline, CDR1 is SGHTA and CDR2 FQGNSA. CDR3 length: 16 residues. The CDR3, as DNA: TGTGCCAGCAGCGAGATCTCGGGACAACGTTTCTACGAGCAGTACTTC. It encodes CASSEISGQRFYEQYF.

The chain is built from TRBV4-3 and TRBJ1-3, with D uncertain. The length of the CDR3 is 19 residues. V was cut by 0 bases and J by 1 base, with 19 bases left in between. Per the germline V gene, CDR1 is LGHNA and CDR2 is YSLEER. CDR3: CASSQEVWSSLYSGNTIYF. The DNA for the CDR3 is TGCGCCAGCAGCCAAGAAGTTTGGAGCAGCCTGTATTCTGGAAACACCATATATTTT.

This clonotype was seen at least ten times. The rearrangement joins TRBV5-5 to TRBJ1-4, with D possibly TRBD1 on 5 matching bases. The V end lost 4 bases, the J end lost 4 bases, and 17 bases lay between the germline ends. Germline CDR1 SGHKS, CDR2 YYEKEE (reference sequence). The length of the CDR3 is 16 residues. CDR3 in DNA: TGTGCCAGCAGCGTATCACCGGGACGGATTAATGAAAAACTGTTTTTT. It codes for CASSVSPGRINEKLFF.